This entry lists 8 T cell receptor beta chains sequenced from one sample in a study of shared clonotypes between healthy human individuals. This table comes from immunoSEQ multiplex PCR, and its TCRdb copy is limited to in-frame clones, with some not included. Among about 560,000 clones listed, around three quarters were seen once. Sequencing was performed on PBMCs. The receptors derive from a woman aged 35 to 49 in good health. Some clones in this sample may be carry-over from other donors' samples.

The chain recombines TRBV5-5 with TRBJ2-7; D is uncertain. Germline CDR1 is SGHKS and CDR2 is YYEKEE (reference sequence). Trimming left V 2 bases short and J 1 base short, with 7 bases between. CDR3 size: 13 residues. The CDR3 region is CASSFTASYEQYF. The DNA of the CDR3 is TGTGCCAGCAGCTTTACAGCTTCCTACGAGCAGTACTTC.

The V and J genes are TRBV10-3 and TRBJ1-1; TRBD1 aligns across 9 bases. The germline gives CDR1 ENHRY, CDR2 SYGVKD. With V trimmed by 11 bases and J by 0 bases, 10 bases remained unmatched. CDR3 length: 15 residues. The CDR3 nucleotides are TGTGCCGCTGACCCTACAGGGGGCATGAACACTGAAGCTTTCTTT. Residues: CAADPTGGMNTEAFF.

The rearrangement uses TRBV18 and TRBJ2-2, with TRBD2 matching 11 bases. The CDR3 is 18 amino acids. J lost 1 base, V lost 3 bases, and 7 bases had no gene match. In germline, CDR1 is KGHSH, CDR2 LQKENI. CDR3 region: CASSPLKTSGKNTGELFF. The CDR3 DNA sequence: TGTGCCAGCTCACCGTTGAAGACTAGCGGGAAGAACACCGGGGAGCTGTTTTTT.

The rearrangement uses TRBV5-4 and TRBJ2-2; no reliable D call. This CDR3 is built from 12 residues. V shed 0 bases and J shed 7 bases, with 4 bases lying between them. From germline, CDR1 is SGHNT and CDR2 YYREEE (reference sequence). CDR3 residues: CASSLADGELFF. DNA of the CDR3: TGTGCCAGCAGCTTGGCTGACGGGGAGCTGTTTTTT.

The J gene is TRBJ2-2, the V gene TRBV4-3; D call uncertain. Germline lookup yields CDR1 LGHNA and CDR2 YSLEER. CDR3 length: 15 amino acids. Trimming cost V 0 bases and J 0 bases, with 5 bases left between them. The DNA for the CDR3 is TGCGCCAGCAGCCAAGATCTAGCGAACACCGGGGAGCTGTTTTTT. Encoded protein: CASSQDLANTGELFF.

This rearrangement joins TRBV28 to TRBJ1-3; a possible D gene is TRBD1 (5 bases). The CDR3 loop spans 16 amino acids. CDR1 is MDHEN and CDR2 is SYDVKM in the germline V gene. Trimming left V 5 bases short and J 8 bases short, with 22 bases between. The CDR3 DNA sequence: TGTGCCAGCAGTCTTCTCAGGGTGGGTTTCGCGGACACCATATATTTT. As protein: CASSLLRVGFADTIYF.

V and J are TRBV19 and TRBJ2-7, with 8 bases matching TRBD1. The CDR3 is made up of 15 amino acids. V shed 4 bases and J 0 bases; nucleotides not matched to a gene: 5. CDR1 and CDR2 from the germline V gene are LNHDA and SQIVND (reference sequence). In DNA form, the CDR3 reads TGTGCCAGTAGTAGAGACAGGGGAAACTCCTACGAGCAGTACTTC. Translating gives CASSRDRGNSYEQYF.

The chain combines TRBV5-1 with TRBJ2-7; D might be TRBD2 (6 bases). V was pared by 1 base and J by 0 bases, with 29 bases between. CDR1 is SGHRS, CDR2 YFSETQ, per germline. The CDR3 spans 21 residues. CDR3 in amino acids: CASSLKPVGSSSGTSSYEQYF. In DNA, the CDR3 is TGCGCCAGCAGCTTGAAACCAGTAGGGTCCAGTAGCGGTACCAGCTCCTACGAGCAGTACTTC.